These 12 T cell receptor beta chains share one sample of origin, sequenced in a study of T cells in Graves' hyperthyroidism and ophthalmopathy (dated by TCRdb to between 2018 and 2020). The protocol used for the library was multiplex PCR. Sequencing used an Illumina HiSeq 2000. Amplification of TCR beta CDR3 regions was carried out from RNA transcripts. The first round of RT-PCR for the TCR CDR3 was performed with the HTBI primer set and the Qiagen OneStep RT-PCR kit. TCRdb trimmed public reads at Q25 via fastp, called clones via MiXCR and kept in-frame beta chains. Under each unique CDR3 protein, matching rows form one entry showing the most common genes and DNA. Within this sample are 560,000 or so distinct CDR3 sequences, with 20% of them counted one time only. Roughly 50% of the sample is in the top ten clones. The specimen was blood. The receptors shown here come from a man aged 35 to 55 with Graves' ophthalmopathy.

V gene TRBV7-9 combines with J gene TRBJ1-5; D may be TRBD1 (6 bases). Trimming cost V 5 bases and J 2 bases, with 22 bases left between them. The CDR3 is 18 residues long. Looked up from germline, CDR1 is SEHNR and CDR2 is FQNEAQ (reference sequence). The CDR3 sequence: CASSPSDGEGVGNQPQHF. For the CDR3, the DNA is TGTGCCAGCAGCCCCTCCGACGGGGAGGGGGTTGGCAATCAGCCCCAGCATTTT.

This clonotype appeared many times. The CDR3 DNA sequence: TGTGCCAGCAGTCCCGGGGCTAGCGGGAAGACCGGGGAGCTGTTTTTT. Translating it yields CASSPGASGKTGELFF. This chain uses TRBV12-3 or TRBV12-4 with TRBJ2-2; 9 nucleotides agree with TRBD2. This CDR3 region has 16 residues. V shed 5 bases, J shed 5 bases, and the junction held 9 bases outside the gene matches.

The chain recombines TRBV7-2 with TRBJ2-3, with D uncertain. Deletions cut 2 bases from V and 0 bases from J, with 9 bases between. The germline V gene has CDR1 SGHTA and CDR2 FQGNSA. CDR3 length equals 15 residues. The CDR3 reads CASSLRYRSTDTQYF. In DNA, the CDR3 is TGTGCCAGCAGCTTAAGGTATAGAAGCACAGATACGCAGTATTTT.

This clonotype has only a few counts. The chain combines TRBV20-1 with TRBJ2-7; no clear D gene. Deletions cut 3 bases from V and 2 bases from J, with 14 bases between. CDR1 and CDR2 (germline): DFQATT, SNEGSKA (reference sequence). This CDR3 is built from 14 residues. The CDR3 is CSASRSTKAYEQYF. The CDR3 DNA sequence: TGCAGTGCTAGCAGGTCCACGAAAGCCTACGAGCAGTACTTC.

The CDR3, as DNA: TGTGCCAGCAGGCGGGACTACCCTACCTACGAGCAGTACTTC. It translates to CASRRDYPTYEQYF. The V call is TRBV2, the J call TRBJ2-7, with 7 bases lining up with TRBD2. Germline V CDR1 and CDR2: SNHLY, FYNNEI. J gave up 2 bases and V 6 bases, and 7 bases lay outside the gene matches. The CDR3 extends over 14 amino acids.

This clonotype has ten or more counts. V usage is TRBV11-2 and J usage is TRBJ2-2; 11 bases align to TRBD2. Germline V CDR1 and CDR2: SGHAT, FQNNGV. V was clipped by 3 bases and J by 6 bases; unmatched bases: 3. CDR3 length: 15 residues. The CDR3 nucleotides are TGTGCCAGCAGCTTGAGTAGCGGGAGGGCCGGGGAGCTGTTTTTT. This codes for CASSLSSGRAGELFF.

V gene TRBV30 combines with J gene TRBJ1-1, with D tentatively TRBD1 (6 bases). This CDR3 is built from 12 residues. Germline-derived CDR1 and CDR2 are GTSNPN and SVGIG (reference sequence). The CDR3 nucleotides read TGTGCTGTGGTGGGGGGCGCATTTAAAGCTTTCTTT. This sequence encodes CAVVGGAFKAFF.

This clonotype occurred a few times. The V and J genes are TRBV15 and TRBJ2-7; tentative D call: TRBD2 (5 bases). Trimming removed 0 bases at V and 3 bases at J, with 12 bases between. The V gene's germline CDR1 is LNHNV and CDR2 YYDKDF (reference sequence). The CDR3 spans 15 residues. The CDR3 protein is CATSREPSGLYEQYF. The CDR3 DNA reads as TGTGCCACCAGCAGAGAGCCGAGCGGACTCTACGAGCAGTACTTC.

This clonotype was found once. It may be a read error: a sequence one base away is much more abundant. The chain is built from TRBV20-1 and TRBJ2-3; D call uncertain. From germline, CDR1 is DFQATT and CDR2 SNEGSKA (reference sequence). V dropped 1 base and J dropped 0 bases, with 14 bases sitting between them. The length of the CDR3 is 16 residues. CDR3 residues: CSARVGEKSSTDTQYF. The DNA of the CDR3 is TGCAGTGCTAGAGTGGGCGAAAAATCTAGCACAGATACGCAGTATTTT.

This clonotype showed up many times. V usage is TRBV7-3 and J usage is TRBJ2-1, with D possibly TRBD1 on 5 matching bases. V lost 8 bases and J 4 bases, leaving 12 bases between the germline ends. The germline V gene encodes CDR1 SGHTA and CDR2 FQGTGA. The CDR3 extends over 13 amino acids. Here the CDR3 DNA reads TGTGCCAGCCAAAAAGGGGTGTACAATGAGCAGTTCTTC. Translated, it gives CASQKGVYNEQFF.

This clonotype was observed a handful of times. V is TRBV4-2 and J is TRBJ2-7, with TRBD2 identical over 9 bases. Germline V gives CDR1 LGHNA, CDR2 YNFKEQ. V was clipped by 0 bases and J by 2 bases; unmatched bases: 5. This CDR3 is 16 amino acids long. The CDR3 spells CASSQDRGLATYEQYF. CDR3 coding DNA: TGTGCCAGCAGCCAAGATCGGGGACTAGCTACCTACGAGCAGTACTTC.

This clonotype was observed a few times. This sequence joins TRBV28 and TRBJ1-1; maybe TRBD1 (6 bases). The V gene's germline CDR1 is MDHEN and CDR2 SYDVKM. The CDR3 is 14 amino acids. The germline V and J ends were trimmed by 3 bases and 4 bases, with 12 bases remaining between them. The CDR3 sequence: CASSLGGAGTEAFF. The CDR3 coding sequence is TGTGCCAGCAGTTTGGGGGGGGCGGGCACTGAAGCTTTCTTT.